The 17 T cell receptor beta chains in this list originate from one sample, sequenced in a study of CD8 T cells in Susac syndrome. Random-hexamer reverse transcription was applied to roughly 0.45 to 1 ug RNA. Using its own MiXCR run on the immunoSEQ multiplex PCR reads, TCRdb lists one record per CDR3 protein. This sample has 150,000 to 200,000 distinct CDR3 sequences; 80% to 95% occur once, and the top ten carry around 0.1%. Specimen: CD4+ T cells from PBMCs. The receptor source for this set is a human donor with multiple sclerosis.

The gene calls are TRBV20-1 and TRBJ2-5; 7 bases are a match to TRBD2. The V and J ends lost 0 bases and 9 bases, in that order; junction bases with no gene match: 10. Germline lookup yields CDR1 DFQATT and CDR2 SNEGSKA (reference sequence). This CDR3 contains 14 residues. CDR3 in amino acids: CSAREGTNQGAQYF. DNA of the CDR3: TGCAGTGCTAGAGAGGGGACTAATCAAGGAGCCCAGTACTTC.

V usage is TRBV5-1 and J usage is TRBJ2-7, with D perhaps matching TRBD1 or TRBD2 (5 bases each). The CDR3 has 14 amino acids. Germline V gene lookup returns CDR1 SGHRS and CDR2 YFSETQ. V gave up 8 bases and J gave up 7 bases, with 22 bases separating them. CDR3 sequence: CASGVGERGGEQYF. CDR3 nucleotides: TGCGCCAGTGGCGTTGGTGAGAGGGGCGGTGAGCAGTACTTC.

This chain links TRBV12-3 or TRBV12-4 with TRBJ2-7; weak D call: TRBD1 (6 bases). The CDR3 is made up of 14 amino acids. With 5 bases removed from V and 0 bases from J, the gap between germline ends came to 11 bases. This CDR3 is CASSTQGSSYEQYF. DNA of the CDR3: TGTGCCAGCAGTACCCAGGGGAGCTCCTACGAGCAGTACTTC.

This chain links TRBV4-2 with TRBJ2-1; 8 bases match TRBD1. V was clipped by 2 bases and J by 6 bases; unmatched bases: 9. The CDR3 extends over 16 amino acids. Germline values: CDR1 LGHNA, CDR2 YNFKEQ. DNA of the CDR3: TGTGCCAGCAGCCAACAGGGACAGGTCAAGGGCAATGAGCAGTTCTTC. Its translation: CASSQQGQVKGNEQFF.

V gene TRBV4-2 combines with J gene TRBJ2-7; TRBD2 agrees at 8 bases. The CDR3 loop spans 16 amino acids. Germline loops: CDR1 LGHNA, CDR2 YNFKEQ. After removal of 0 bases from V and 2 bases from J, the junction contained 6 bases not matched to a gene. The CDR3 loop reads CASSQDASGRTYEQYF. The CDR3 DNA is TGTGCCAGCAGCCAAGATGCTAGCGGGCGGACCTACGAGCAGTACTTC.

The chain recombines TRBV28 with TRBJ2-7; D perhaps matches TRBD1 (5 bases). Per the germline V gene, CDR1 is MDHEN and CDR2 is SYDVKM. Between the trimmed V and J ends, which lost 7 bases and 3 bases, there was a span of 16 bases. The CDR3 covers 14 residues. CDR3 DNA sequence: TGTGCCAGCACTACCCAGGGATCACTCTACGAGCAGTACTTC. The encoded protein is CASTTQGSLYEQYF.

The CDR3 sequence is CASSQERGSLHEQYF. The CDR3 DNA sequence: TGTGCCAGCAGCCAAGAACGGGGGTCCCTCCACGAGCAGTACTTC. V and J are TRBV4-2 and TRBJ2-7; a weak D match, TRBD2 (6 bases). V was trimmed by 0 bases and J by 5 bases, leaving 14 bases between them. The germline CDR1 and CDR2 sequences are LGHNA and YNFKEQ. The CDR3 is 15 residues long.

The chain combines TRBV6-2 or TRBV6-3 with TRBJ2-7, with TRBD2 identical over 8 bases. Germline loops: CDR1 MNHEY, CDR2 SVGEGT. The V and J ends lost 8 bases and 5 bases, in that order; junction bases with no gene match: 2. This CDR3 contains 11 residues. CDR3 residues: CASRAGDEQYF. DNA for the CDR3: TGTGCCAGCCGAGCGGGAGACGAGCAGTACTTC.

CDR3 amino acids: CASSELRTPYYGYTF. The CDR3 region has the DNA TGTGCCAGCAGTGAACTTAGAACACCTTACTATGGCTACACCTTC. This chain uses TRBV2 with TRBJ1-2; D is ambiguous. The CDR3 totals 15 residues. Trimming cost V 2 bases and J 3 bases, with 13 bases left between them. Germline V CDR1 and CDR2: SNHLY, FYNNEI.

This chain uses TRBV2 with TRBJ1-5; D not resolved. The V end was cut by 7 bases, the J end by 6 bases, with 13 bases between. The V gene's germline CDR1 is SNHLY and CDR2 FYNNEI. This CDR3 has 13 residues. Written as DNA, the CDR3 is TGTGCCAGCAATTTTGGGGAGAGTCAGCCCCAGCATTTT. It encodes CASNFGESQPQHF.

The rearrangement links TRBV10-2 to TRBJ1-5; D call uncertain. V lost 0 bases to trimming and J lost 1 base, with 4 bases between them. The CDR3 is made up of 14 amino acids. The germline V gene has CDR1 WSHSY and CDR2 SAAADI. Here the CDR3 DNA reads TGCGCCAGCAGTGAGTCGCAGAGCAATCAGCCCCAGCATTTT. Translating gives CASSESQSNQPQHF.

The chain has TRBV29-1 and TRBJ1-2, with a tentative D call TRBD1 (5 bases). V lost 2 bases to trimming and J lost 4 bases, with 17 bases between them. From germline, CDR1 is SQVTM and CDR2 ANQGSEA. This CDR3 has 15 amino acids. CDR3: CSVELAGQRAYGYTF. The DNA of the CDR3 is TGCAGCGTTGAATTGGCAGGACAACGGGCCTATGGCTACACCTTC.

This chain joins TRBV28 and TRBJ2-3; D is ambiguous. CDR3 length equals 16 residues. Trimming took 5 bases from V and 1 from J, leaving 16 bases between them. CDR1 is MDHEN and CDR2 is SYDVKM in the germline V gene. CDR3 residues: CASSPPAGWGTDTQYF. Here the CDR3 DNA reads TGTGCCAGCAGTCCCCCGGCCGGCTGGGGCACAGATACGCAGTATTTT.

The V call is TRBV6-2 or TRBV6-3, the J call TRBJ1-5; 11 bases align to TRBD1. With 0 bases clipped from V and 2 bases from J, the junction kept 3 bases outside the gene matches. The CDR3 consists of 17 residues. CDR1 and CDR2 from the germline V gene are MNHEY and SVGEGT. As DNA, the CDR3 is TGTGCCAGCAGTTACTCAAGGACAGGGGGCCGCAATCAGCCCCAGCATTTT. Amino acid sequence: CASSYSRTGGRNQPQHF.

This clonotype was counted between two and nine times. The genes are TRBV7-9 and TRBJ2-7, with D possibly TRBD2 on 7 matching bases. CDR3 length equals 13 residues. V lost 3 bases to trimming and J lost 6 bases, with 12 bases between them. Germline CDR1 SEHNR, CDR2 FQNEAQ (reference sequence). The CDR3 DNA is TGTGCCAGCAGCTTTGCAGGGGAGGGCGAGCAGTACTTC. This encodes CASSFAGEGEQYF.

V and J are TRBV9 and TRBJ2-4, with D hard to call. CDR1 is SGDLS, CDR2 YYNGEE, per germline. V lost 0 bases and J 7 bases, leaving 11 bases between the germline ends. There are 14 residues in the CDR3. For the CDR3, the DNA is TGTGCCAGCAGCGTAGAAGGGTCCGGGAACATTCAGTACTTC. Its translation: CASSVEGSGNIQYF.

V is TRBV30 and J is TRBJ2-7; unclear D gene. This CDR3 is 12 amino acids long. CDR1 is GTSNPN and CDR2 is SVGIG in the germline V gene (reference sequence). Trimming left V 3 bases short and J 2 bases short, with 8 bases between. CDR3 loop: CAWSVNPYEQYF. The DNA for the CDR3 is TGTGCCTGGAGCGTCAATCCCTACGAGCAGTACTTC. The full variable domain, completed using reference TRBV30 and TRBJ2-7, is SQTIHQWPATLVQPVGSPLSLECTVEGTSNPNLYWYRQAAGRGLQLLFYSVGIGQISSEVPQNLSASRPQDRQFILSSKKLLLSDSGFYLCAWSVNPYEQYFGPGTRLTVT.